These 24 T cell receptor beta chains share one sample of origin, sequenced in a study of regulatory T cells in long-lasting Graves disease. Time point denoted: newly diagnosed GD, antithyroid drugs for less than 3 months. Isolated PBMC RNA provided the starting material for the TCR library. According to the study, TCR beta libraries were built with iRepertoire HTBI primers and CDR3-region Arm-PCR. In TCRdb, the multiplex PCR reads were re-called with MiXCR into one record per CDR3 protein. The data hold 400,000 to 500,000 distinct CDR3 sequences, with 15% observed a single time. These same data were also listed under a study on T cells in Graves' hyperthyroidism and ophthalmopathy.

The material sequenced was peripheral blood mononuclear cells (PBMCs), taken at new diagnosis, from a patient treated with antithyroid drugs. The receptors derive from a middle-aged woman with Graves disease.

In its sample, this clonotype was seen many times. The chain couples TRBV11-2 to TRBJ2-3; TRBD2 matches 12 bases. The CDR3 is made up of 18 amino acids. V shed 5 bases and J 5 bases; nucleotides not matched to a gene: 14. Germline V gene data show CDR1 as SGHAT and CDR2 as FQNNGV. The CDR3 DNA reads TGTGCCAGCAGCCAAGGCATCCTAAGGGGACTAGCGGGAGATACGCAGTATTTT. It is translated as CASSQGILRGLAGDTQYF.

In this sample, this clonotype turned up many times. V gene TRBV30 combines with J gene TRBJ2-7; D unresolved. Germline CDR1 and CDR2: GTSNPN and SVGIG (reference sequence). Trimming left V 0 bases short and J 3 bases short, with 6 bases between. CDR3 length: 12 residues. CDR3 region: CAWSVSGYEQYF. CDR3 in DNA: TGTGCCTGGAGTGTGTCCGGCTACGAGCAGTACTTC. The full variable domain, in which reference TRBV30 and TRBJ2-7 provide the parts outside the CDR3, is SQTIHQWPATLVQPVGSPLSLECTVEGTSNPNLYWYRQAAGRGLQLLFYSVGIGQISSEVPQNLSASRPQDRQFILSSKKLLLSDSGFYLCAWSVSGYEQYFGPGTRLTVT.

This clonotype was seen ten or more times. The chain joins TRBV7-8 to TRBJ1-1; no clear D gene. CDR3 length: 11 amino acids. Germline CDR1 SGHVS, CDR2 FQNEAQ. The CDR3 loop is CAIVVNTEAFF. In nucleotides, the CDR3 is TGTGCAATCGTGGTGAACACTGAAGCTTTCTTT. Combining the CDR3 with reference TRBV7-8 and TRBJ1-1 gives the whole variable domain GAGVSQSPRYKVAKRGQDVALRCDPISGHVSLFWYQQALGQGPEFLTYFQNEAQLDKSGLPSDRFFAERPEGSVSTLKIQRTQQEDSAVYLCAIVVNTEAFFGQGTRLTVV.

This clonotype occurred many times. This chain links TRBV7-2 with TRBJ2-5; D unclear. The V end lost 5 bases, the J end lost 3 bases, and 13 bases lay between the germline ends. CDR3 length: 14 amino acids. Germline V gene lookup returns CDR1 SGHTA and CDR2 FQGNSA. CDR3 amino acids: CASSLQSGEETQYF. The CDR3 nucleotides are TGTGCCAGCAGCCTCCAGAGTGGGGAAGAGACCCAGTACTTC.

This clonotype has at least ten counts. The rearrangement joins TRBV6-1 to TRBJ1-4; 12 nucleotides match TRBD1. The CDR3 totals 15 residues. V shed 5 bases, J shed 6 bases, and the junction held 4 bases outside the gene matches. Germline assignment: CDR1 MNHNS and CDR2 SASEGT. CDR3 in amino acids: CASSPGTGGDEKLFF. CDR3 coding DNA: TGTGCCAGCAGTCCTGGGACAGGGGGCGATGAAAAACTGTTTTTT.

This clonotype was counted at least ten times. This chain connects TRBV12-3 or TRBV12-4 to TRBJ2-3; 10 nucleotides agree with TRBD2. The CDR3 extends over 15 amino acids. Trimming took 8 bases from V and 4 from J; bases not matched to a gene: 9. The CDR3 loop reads CASVRGAGGSDTQYF. CDR3 coding DNA: TGTGCCAGCGTCCGAGGAGCGGGAGGGTCAGATACGCAGTATTTT.

This clonotype has a count of ten or more. The gene calls are TRBV12-3 or TRBV12-4 and TRBJ2-3; 7 bases are a match to TRBD2. J gave up 2 bases and V 8 bases, and 4 bases lay outside the gene matches. The CDR3 contains 13 residues. The CDR3 loop is CASGSGNTDTQYF. The CDR3 DNA follows: TGTGCCAGCGGGAGCGGGAACACAGATACGCAGTATTTT.

This clonotype was recorded a few times. A much larger clone differs from this one at a single base, so this may be a read error. The chain carries TRBV28 and TRBJ2-3, with 11 bases matching TRBD2. The germline V gene has CDR1 MDHEN and CDR2 SYDVKM. This CDR3 has 17 amino acids. The CDR3 sequence: CASSSTGLAGSTDAQYF. The DNA of the CDR3 is TGTGCCAGCAGTTCAACCGGACTAGCGGGTAGCACAGATGCGCAGTATTTT.

The sample holds many counts of this clonotype. The CDR3 spells CASSPINSRGNEQFF. The CDR3 DNA reads TGTGCCAGCAGCCCAATCAATAGCAGGGGCAATGAGCAGTTCTTC. This sequence joins TRBV3-1 and TRBJ2-5; TRBD1 is a possible D gene (6 bases). The DNA end is more similar to TRBJ2-1, so the J call may be wrong. The CDR3 is made up of 15 amino acids. CDR1 and CDR2 from the germline V gene are LGHDT and YNNKEL (reference sequence).

This clonotype was recorded many times. This sequence joins TRBV28 and TRBJ1-5, with 7 bases matching TRBD1. This CDR3 has 15 amino acids. The V gene end was trimmed by 5 bases and the J gene end by 5 bases; junction bases not matched to a gene: 9. Germline V gene sequence: CDR1 MDHEN, CDR2 SYDVKM. CDR3 nucleotide sequence: TGTGCCAGCAGTGGAGGTCAGGGGGGCGATCAGCCCCAGCATTTT. Its translation: CASSGGQGGDQPQHF. Using reference TRBV28 and TRBJ1-5 for the parts outside the CDR3, the full variable domain is DVKVTQSSRYLVKRTGEKVFLECVQDMDHENMFWYRQDPGLGLRLIYFSYDVKMKEKGDIPEGYSVSREKKERFSLILESASTNQTSMYLCASSGGQGGDQPQHFGDGTRLSIL.

This clonotype occurred a few times. The chain employs TRBV6-5 and TRBJ2-1; D remains unclear. The CDR3 sequence is 16 residues long. The germline V gene has CDR1 MNHEY and CDR2 SVGAGI. The ends were cut back, 2 bases at V and 2 bases at J, with 13 bases in the middle. The CDR3 sequence: CASSYTGQTPYNEQFF. As DNA, the CDR3 is TGTGCCAGCAGTTACACTGGGCAGACTCCCTACAATGAGCAGTTCTTC.

This clonotype was detected a few times. The chain recombines TRBV12-3 or TRBV12-4 with TRBJ1-1; 8 bases fit TRBD1. J lost 1 base, V lost 6 bases, and 7 bases had no gene match. The CDR3 is made up of 15 amino acids. As DNA, the CDR3 is TGTGCCAGCAGCAAGGACAGGGTGGCGAACACTGAAGCTTTCTTT. Translation: CASSKDRVANTEAFF.

The rearrangement links TRBV4-1 to TRBJ2-1, with 13 bases aligning to TRBD2. The CDR3 covers 17 residues. The V gene end was trimmed by 0 bases and the J gene end by 8 bases; junction bases not matched to a gene: 7. Per germline, CDR1 MGHRA and CDR2 YSYEKL. The CDR3 reads CASSQEFGLAGVYEQFF. In DNA, the CDR3 is TGCGCCAGCAGCCAAGAATTTGGACTAGCGGGAGTATATGAGCAGTTCTTC.

At least ten counts were recorded for this clonotype. V usage is TRBV11-2 and J usage is TRBJ2-1; D uncertain. Germline V CDR1 and CDR2: SGHAT, FQNNGV. The CDR3 has 14 amino acids. Trimming stripped 1 base from V and 8 bases from J, with 12 bases between. CDR3 bases: TGTGCCAGCAGCTTAGGTTTGAGGTCTGATGAGCAGTTCTTC. Amino acid sequence: CASSLGLRSDEQFF. Looking up the rest from reference TRBV11-2 and TRBJ2-1 gives the full variable domain: EAGVAQSPRYKIIEKRQSVAFWCNPISGHATLYWYQQILGQGPKLLIQFQNNGVVDDSQLPKDRFSAERLKGVDSTLKIQPAKLEDSAVYLCASSLGLRSDEQFFGPGTRLTVL.

The chain couples TRBV4-2 to TRBJ1-1; TRBD1 matches 7 bases. This CDR3 contains 19 residues. V lost 3 bases and J lost 1; bases outside the gene matches: 17. CDR1 is LGHNA and CDR2 is YNFKEQ in the germline V gene. CDR3 DNA sequence: TGTGCCAGCAGCCATTCTAACAGGGGTGGGGGGCCTGCGAACACTGAAGCTTTCTTT. It encodes CASSHSNRGGGPANTEAFF.

This clonotype was detected many times. The chain recombines TRBV7-9 with TRBJ2-3, with 10 positions matching TRBD2. Germline V gene sequence: CDR1 SEHNR, CDR2 FQNEAQ (reference sequence). J lost 6 bases, V lost 4 bases, and 13 bases had no gene match. The CDR3 extends over 17 amino acids. The CDR3 region has the DNA TGTGCCAGCAGCTCCCGACATAAGCGGGAGGGCGGGGATACGCAGTATTTT. Its translation is CASSSRHKREGGDTQYF.

The V call is TRBV30, the J call TRBJ2-7; perhaps TRBD1 as D (5 bases). Trimming left V 8 bases short and J 2 bases short, with 16 bases between. This CDR3 is built from 13 residues. Germline lookup yields CDR1 GTSNPN and CDR2 SVGIG (reference sequence). CDR3 DNA sequence: TGTGCCGGACATGGCCCAGGCCCCTACGAGCAGTACTTC. Translation: CAGHGPGPYEQYF.

This rearrangement joins TRBV28 to TRBJ2-5; D may be TRBD2 (6 bases). The germline V gene encodes CDR1 MDHEN and CDR2 SYDVKM. The length of the CDR3 is 13 residues. Between the trimmed V and J ends, which lost 6 bases and 7 bases, there was a span of 15 bases. DNA of the CDR3: TGTGCCAGCAGACTGGGCGTGGAGGGGACCCAGTACTTC. This sequence encodes CASRLGVEGTQYF.

This clonotype was counted ten times or more. This sequence joins TRBV11-2 and TRBJ2-3; D might be TRBD1 (6 bases). CDR1 and CDR2 from the germline V gene are SGHAT and FQNNGV. The CDR3 is 18 amino acids. V was trimmed by 4 bases and J by 0 bases, leaving 20 bases between them. The CDR3 region has the DNA TGTGCCAGCAGCTCACTCAGGGGTGATATCTCTAGCACAGATACGCAGTATTTT. Protein sequence: CASSSLRGDISSTDTQYF.

This clonotype was detected ten times or more. The gene calls are TRBV11-2 and TRBJ2-7, with 9 bases aligning to TRBD1. Germline CDR1 is SGHAT and CDR2 is FQNNGV. V gave up 5 bases and J gave up 2 bases; unmatched junction bases: 7. The CDR3 sequence is 15 residues long. This chain's CDR3 is CASSRTGQGTYEQYF. The CDR3 coding sequence is TGTGCCAGCAGCCGGACGGGACAGGGCACCTACGAGCAGTACTTC.

This clonotype came up once. This chain joins TRBV6-2 or TRBV6-3 and TRBJ2-7; 9 bases line up with TRBD1. The CDR3 sequence is 15 residues long. Unmatched junction bases numbered 12, after V lost 6 bases and J lost 6 bases. Germline CDR1 is MNHEY and CDR2 is SVGEGT. The CDR3 spells CASRTPGQGTAEQYF. CDR3 bases: TGTGCCAGCAGAACCCCGGGACAGGGTACGGCCGAGCAGTACTTC.

As concerns this clonotype: The likely explanation is a read error, given a far larger clone one base away. The rearrangement uses TRBV6-1 and TRBJ2-7; maybe TRBD2 (6 bases). The CDR3 spans 15 residues. Germline V gene data show CDR1 as MNHNS and CDR2 as SASEGT. V dropped 3 bases and J dropped 2 bases, with 14 bases sitting between them. CDR3 DNA sequence: TGTGCCAGCAGTGAGTGGGCTAGCGCTACCTACGAGCAGTACTTC. Translated: CASSEWASATYEQYF.

In its sample, this clonotype was seen a few times. The gene calls are TRBV12-3 or TRBV12-4 and TRBJ2-1; 7 bases agree with TRBD2. The V gene end was trimmed by 6 bases and the J gene end by 9 bases; junction bases not matched to a gene: 11. This CDR3 contains 14 residues. CDR3 nucleotides: TGTGCCAGCAGCCCCAGTACGGGAGGAGGTGAGCAGTTCTTC. It specifies CASSPSTGGGEQFF.

In this sample, this clonotype turned up a few times. The chain uses TRBV19 and TRBJ1-1; the D gene is possibly TRBD1 (6 bases). The CDR3 runs 14 residues. Looked up from germline, CDR1 is LNHDA and CDR2 is SQIVND (reference sequence). V gave up 3 bases and J gave up 5 bases, with 13 bases separating them. The CDR3 DNA sequence: TGTGCCAGTAGTATGGCTCCCGGGACAACTGAAGCTTTCTTT. It specifies CASSMAPGTTEAFF.